This TCR beta chain was captured by sequencing in a study of identical twins. This clonotype has only a few counts. Antigen unknown. This CDR3 spans 16 amino acids. The germline CDR1 and CDR2 sequences are LGHNA and YNFKEQ. V lost 3 bases to trimming and J lost 7 bases; unmatched junction nucleotides: 9. Addition of a universal primer site occurred through template switching, and cDNA carried unique molecular identifiers. TCRdb reprocessed the 5' RACE reads via MiXCR and lists one record per CDR3 protein. This sample has fewer than 550,000 distinct CDR3 sequences; roughly an eighth occur once, and the top ten carry approximately 0.9%. Only healthy Caucasians were included as donors. The study, taken as a whole, reports: Out-of-frame alpha sequences that twins shared showed excess low generation probability. With abundant cord blood beta clonotypes, insertions were fewer; memory repertoires showed no such pattern.

A further study also used this sample, focusing on yellow fever vaccine responses in identical twins.

What was sequenced was CD4+ T cells sorted from blood. The receptor's source is a young woman in good health. The chain combines TRBV4-2 with TRBJ2-1, with 10 bases identical to TRBD2. The CDR3 DNA reads as TGTGCCAGCAGCCAGATGATAGGGACTAGCGAGAATGAGCAGTTCTTC. Translated: CASSQMIGTSENEQFF.